The subject of this entry is one T cell receptor (beta chain). The antigen is not known. Sequencing libraries made from TCR beta cDNA carried unique molecular identifiers. TCRdb redid the calling of the PCR reads with MiXCR, one entry per CDR3 protein. The sample consists of about 430,000 distinct CDR3 sequences, roughly 40% of them appearing once. These data belong to a study of post-analysis software for immune sequencing data. Study results and limitations: Controls significantly exceeded multiple sclerosis patients in normalized Chao1 diversity. With TRBV5-6, TRBV5-1 and TRBV20-1 included, 5 or 6 TRBV segments were more frequent in patients than in controls.

Germline V gene data show CDR1 as MNHNS and CDR2 as SASEGT. J lost 0 bases, V lost 4 bases, and 6 bases had no gene match. This CDR3 spans 17 amino acids. The chain recombines TRBV6-1 with TRBJ2-6, with 7 bases identical to TRBD1. The sequencing sample was made of blood. The clonotype comes from a girl aged 2 to 10 with multiple sclerosis. DNA of the CDR3: TGTGCCAGCAGTGGGACAGGTACCATCTCTGGGGCCAACGTCCTGACTTTC. Amino acids: CASSGTGTISGANVLTF.